One sample yielded the 16 T cell receptor beta chains listed below, sequenced in a study of T cells after posttransplantation cyclophosphamide. Assay: immunoSEQ multiplex PCR; the TCRdb copy retains only in-frame clones and omits some. The sample contains more than 15,000 clones, 90% to 95% of which appear only once. Cells defined as naive were viable CD3+CD4+ or CD3+CD8+ and CCR7+CD45RA+CD45RO-CD95-CD27+CD28+. Sequencing was carried out using naive CD4+ T cells sorted from blood. These receptors were obtained from a woman aged 45-59 years in good health and a related stem cell transplant donor.

The chain recombines TRBV18 with TRBJ2-7, with a tentative D call TRBD1 (6 bases). V was shortened by 5 bases and J by 4 bases, with 9 bases between the two germline ends. CDR1 and CDR2 (germline): KGHSH, LQKENI. The CDR3 spans 12 residues. The CDR3: CASSVTGYEQYF. CDR3 coding DNA: TGTGCCAGCTCAGTCACAGGGTACGAGCAGTACTTC.

This sequence joins TRBV7-3 and TRBJ2-6; D may be TRBD2 (5 bases). The V end lost 6 bases, the J end lost 4 bases, and 13 bases lay between the germline ends. Looked up from germline, CDR1 is SGHTA and CDR2 is FQGTGA. This CDR3 comprises 15 residues. For the CDR3, the DNA is TGTGCCAGCAGGATAACGACGGGGGGGGCCAACGTCCTGACTTTC. It translates to CASRITTGGANVLTF.

In this sample, this clone turned up a few times. The chain links TRBV2 to TRBJ2-7; 7 bases fit TRBD1. The V gene's germline CDR1 is SNHLY and CDR2 FYNNEI. The CDR3 has 12 residues. With V trimmed by 5 bases and J by 3 bases, 1 base remained unmatched. This CDR3 is CASSSGGYEQYF. The CDR3 DNA sequence: TGTGCCAGCAGTTCAGGGGGCTACGAGCAGTACTTC.

The chain uses TRBV27 and TRBJ1-5; D remains unclear. In germline, CDR1 is MNHEY, CDR2 SMNVEV (reference sequence). CDR3 length: 12 amino acids. The V end was cut by 11 bases, the J end by 9 bases, with 17 bases between. CDR3: CAGNQESRPQHF. CDR3 DNA sequence: TGTGCCGGCAACCAGGAAAGTCGGCCCCAGCATTTT.

This sequence joins TRBV5-1 and TRBJ2-1; TRBD1 matches 8 bases. After removal of 4 bases from V and 1 base from J, the junction contained 4 bases not matched to a gene. The CDR3 is 15 amino acids. In germline, CDR1 is SGHRS, CDR2 YFSETQ. The CDR3 region is CASSQGQGSYNEQFF. The CDR3 nucleotides read TGCGCCAGCAGCCAAGGACAGGGATCCTACAATGAGCAGTTCTTC.

This sequence joins TRBV28 and TRBJ2-7; 9 nucleotides match TRBD2. The CDR3 contains 15 residues. The V gene end was trimmed by 5 bases and the J gene end by 5 bases; junction bases not matched to a gene: 10. Germline-derived CDR1 and CDR2 are MDHEN and SYDVKM. The CDR3 DNA is TGTGCCAGCAGTCCCGCGGGGACTAGCATCGACGAGCAGTACTTC. Its translation is CASSPAGTSIDEQYF.

Here the CDR3 reads CASSALPGGEQFF. DNA for the CDR3: TGTGCCAGTAGTGCCCTACCGGGGGGTGAGCAGTTCTTC. The chain uses TRBV19 and TRBJ2-1; 7 bases fit TRBD2. CDR3 length equals 13 residues. The V segment lost 5 bases and the J segment 9 bases; nucleotides outside the gene matches: 7. From germline, CDR1 is LNHDA and CDR2 SQIVND (reference sequence).

The J gene is TRBJ1-2, the V gene TRBV7-6; perhaps TRBD1 as D (5 bases). With 1 base removed from V and 5 bases from J, the gap between germline ends came to 8 bases. The CDR3 contains 13 residues. CDR1 SGHVS and CDR2 FNYEAQ come from the germline V gene. In DNA form, the CDR3 reads TGTGCCAGCAGCTTAGTGGCAGGGTATGGCTACACCTTC. Its translation is CASSLVAGYGYTF.

The chain uses TRBV5-5 and TRBJ1-2; TRBD1 agrees at 9 bases. With 7 bases clipped from V and 4 bases from J, the junction kept 8 bases outside the gene matches. From germline, CDR1 is SGHKS and CDR2 YYEKEE (reference sequence). The CDR3 consists of 14 residues. CDR3 DNA sequence: TGTGCCAGCCGCCGGACAGGGGCGGCCTATGGCTACACCTTC. It specifies CASRRTGAAYGYTF.

This clone was recorded only once. The CDR3 reads CSAKGILTYEQYF. The CDR3 bases are TGCAGCGCGAAGGGGATCTTGACCTACGAGCAGTACTTC. J is TRBJ2-5 and V is TRBV29-1, with D possibly matching TRBD1 (5 bases). The J call may not be correct, given that the DNA end is closer to TRBJ2-7. This CDR3 region has 13 residues. Germline assignment: CDR1 SQVTM and CDR2 ANQGSEA.

The rearrangement joins TRBV20-1 to TRBJ2-1, with D uncertain. This CDR3 has 10 residues. V gave up 5 bases and J gave up 9 bases, with 8 bases separating them. Germline V gives CDR1 DFQATT, CDR2 SNEGSKA (reference sequence). CDR3 nucleotide sequence: TGCAGTGCTGCTTCGGGTGAGCAGTTCTTC. Its protein is CSAASGEQFF.

The chain is built from TRBV5-4 and TRBJ1-1, with 7 bases identical to TRBD1. Germline loops: CDR1 SGHNT, CDR2 YYREEE (reference sequence). V gave up 4 bases and J gave up 6 bases; unmatched junction bases: 15. There are 16 residues in the CDR3. The CDR3 protein is CASSPAPTGLKAEAFF. Written as DNA, the CDR3 is TGTGCCAGCAGCCCTGCCCCGACAGGGTTAAAGGCTGAAGCTTTCTTT. The full variable domain, its missing parts supplied by reference TRBV5-4 and TRBJ1-1, is ETGVTQSPTHLIKTRGQQVTLRCSSQSGHNTVSWYQQALGQGPQFIFQYYREEENGRGNFPPRFSGLQFPNYSSELNVNALELDDSALYLCASSPAPTGLKAEAFFGQGTRLTVV.

V usage is TRBV7-9 and J usage is TRBJ2-6, with 7 bases matching TRBD1. Trimming at V came to 6 bases and at J to 0 bases, leaving 14 bases not matched to a gene. This CDR3 region has 19 residues. CDR1 is SEHNR and CDR2 is FQNEAQ in the germline V gene (reference sequence). This chain's CDR3 is CASRQVPGQKSSGANVLTF. The CDR3 nucleotides are TGTGCCAGCAGACAGGTTCCGGGACAGAAAAGCTCTGGGGCCAACGTCCTGACTTTC.

This chain joins TRBV21-1 and TRBJ1-4; TRBD1 was called by the table and not checked on the DNA. TRBV21-1 is assigned pseudogene status. CDR3 length: 16 residues. The CDR3 region is CASSLKEQGPREKLFF. The CDR3 bases are TGTGCCAGCAGCCTAAAGGAGCAGGGGCCGAGGGAAAAACTGTTTTTT.

The CDR3 sequence is CASSSRHLNEQFF. CDR3 nucleotides: TGTGCCAGCAGCTCTCGACACCTGAATGAGCAGTTCTTC. The rearrangement joins TRBV7-3 to TRBJ2-1; no definite D call. The CDR3 loop spans 13 amino acids. Trimming removed 4 bases at V and 7 bases at J, with 11 bases between. Per the germline V gene, CDR1 is SGHTA and CDR2 is FQGTGA.

This clone was seen once. The chain combines TRBV5-1 with TRBJ1-1; perhaps TRBD1 as D (5 bases). From germline, CDR1 is SGHRS and CDR2 YFSETQ. The CDR3 is 12 amino acids. V was pared by 8 bases and J by 5 bases, with 13 bases between. CDR3 DNA: TGCGCCAGTTCGGAGCGGGGGACTGAAGCTTTCTTT. Its protein is CASSERGTEAFF.